What follows describes a single T cell receptor (beta chain). Assay used: immunoSEQ multiplex PCR; TCRdb lists only in-frame clones, some missing. The top ten clones hold approximately 0.5% of a sample with some 99,000 clones, 87% of them seen once. The investigators sampled blood at baseline, at cycle 4 day 1, and at cycle 7 day 1. The data were taken from a study of OX40 agonist ivuxolimab in advanced cancers. Study in general: Among those treated, three patients had partial responses, one with hepatocellular carcinoma and two with cutaneous melanoma.

The specimen comprised CD4+ or CD8+ T cells sorted from blood, sampled in a trial of the OX40 agonist ivuxolimab. The receptor was isolated from an adult with an advanced solid tumor such as melanoma, head and neck, liver or kidney cancer.

The CDR3 DNA follows: TGCGCCAGCAGCCAGGATGGGGGCACCGGGGAGCTGTTTTTT. Translation gives CASSQDGGTGELFF. The chain has TRBV5-1 and TRBJ2-2; possibly TRBD1 or TRBD2 for D (5 bases each). The germline gives CDR1 SGHRS, CDR2 YFSETQ. The CDR3 spans 14 residues. Trimming took 4 bases from V and 4 from J, leaving 11 bases between them.